Detailed here is one T cell receptor beta chain. Its antigen is unknown. It was with unique molecular identifiers that the TCRbeta library was prepared. From the PCR reads, TCRdb called clonotypes with MiXCR, one entry per CDR3 protein. The table records about 600,000 distinct CDR3 sequences, over 10% of them present only once. The data are from a study of T-cell reconstitution after alpha-beta-depleted transplantation in children. Germline V gene sequence: CDR1 GTSNPN, CDR2 SVGIG (reference sequence). V lost 5 bases to trimming and J lost 4 bases, with 20 bases between them. The CDR3 is made up of 15 amino acids. Notes on the study in general: About two months after transplant, alpha-beta T cells reportedly came from several hundred expanded graft clones. Once a year had passed after transplant, T-cell counts and diversity came mostly from newly produced T cells.

The sequence derives from a male patient younger than 18 who had a stem cell transplant for acute myeloid leukemia, so the T cells may come from the graft donor. This chain joins TRBV30 and TRBJ1-1; D ambiguous. The sample in question was PBMCs, mostly from graft donor cells, obtained 360 days after TCRalphabeta/CD19-depleted stem cell transplant. In DNA, the CDR3 is TGTGCCTGGTTAACACGGACGGTAGGGAGCACTGAAGCTTTCTTT. It yields the protein CAWLTRTVGSTEAFF.